This TCR beta chain was retrieved from a study of Graves' ophthalmopathy and Graves' hyperthyroidism (dated by TCRdb to 2016 to 2018). Background for the entire study: Peripheral blood was collected before any treatment was given, at the time of initial diagnosis. An independent validation cohort comprised fewer than 20 hyperthyroidism patients and over 15 patients who later progressed from hyperthyroidism to ophthalmopathy. To explore V-J signatures that distinguish ophthalmopathy from hyperthyroidism, a discovery set of roughly 98 patients was enrolled, made up of 43 with ophthalmopathy and some 56 with stable hyperthyroidism. In roughly six hyperthyroidism patients, the T-cell repertoires found in thyroid tissue were compared with those found in blood. Following sample collection, hyperthyroidism patients were given methimazole at a starting dose of 30 mg daily, and ophthalmopathy patients were given high-dose intravenous methylprednisolone. The study used signatures of the TCR beta repertoire to tell Graves' ophthalmopathy apart from Graves' hyperthyroidism and to predict which patients would progress to ophthalmopathy. In total, 135 blood samples were TCR-sequenced: 40 to 45 ophthalmopathy, 80 or so hyperthyroidism and about 17 hyperthyroidism-to-ophthalmopathy patients.

Findings and caveats that apply to the study as a whole: In cross-validation, the 13-signature model distinguished ophthalmopathy from stable hyperthyroidism with roughly 90% sensitivity and around 81% specificity, and in the test set the corresponding values were approximately 80% and 75%. Sample size was not predetermined statistically, and investigators were not blinded to group allocation. In validation, the model predicted ophthalmopathy progression with less than 71% sensitivity and approximately 78% specificity; approximately 12 predicted patients were CT-confirmed with GO in a median of around 6 months. Most expanded thyroid clonotypes with a frequency above 0.001 also appeared in blood, which suggests that blood repertoires may reflect the immune response in the thyroid.

In its sample, this clonotype was seen many times. The antigen it recognizes is unknown. Base qualities are not recorded, but no much larger clone differs from it by a single base. For repertoire sequencing, the TCR beta CDR3 regions were amplified from RNA transcripts. HTBI primers and the Qiagen OneStep RT-PCR kit were used in a first-round RT-PCR, which was followed by a second-round multiplex PCR, size selection and purification. The libraries underwent paired-end sequencing with 100 bp reads on an Illumina HiSeq2000. Regarding the original processing steps: Reads were processed with SOAPnuke, discarding reads with adapters, uncalled bases, mean Phred below 15, or no exact constant-primer or identifier match. COPE v1.2.5 was used to merge the high-quality paired reads. Clonotypes were defined as unique nucleotide sequences and were aligned to IMGT TRB V, D and J references using MiTCR v1.1. Only V-J combinations with frequency above 0.0001 were analysed, covering around 99% of repertoires. A TCR clonal expansion and chaos score per V-J combination was defined as the ratio of F50 clonal expansion to chaos observed in the TCRdist matrix. Welch's t-statistics and random forest were used to reduce features to about a dozen V-J combinations, which were fed into a naive Bayes classifier. Thyroid-blood repertoire similarity was quantified with the Morisita-Horn index. TCRdb ran its own pipeline on the public reads, namely fastp trimming at Q25 and MiXCR clone calling, and kept in-frame beta chains. Merged by CDR3 protein, the rows form single entries marked with the most common genes and DNA. TCRdb assigned the V and J calls; the authors' analysis was not used. The sample has tens of thousands of distinct CDR3 sequences on record, less than 55% of them singletons. The leading ten clones occupy 4.7% of the sample.

Ophthalmopathy patients had moderately to severely active disease, Clinical Activity Score of at least 3, NOSPECS grade of at least 4, and disease duration under 3 months. Anyone with other autoimmune diseases, uncontrolled infections, pregnancy or lactation was excluded from the study. Clinical symptoms, serum thyroxine, TRAb, thyroid ultrasound and orbital computed tomography formed the basis of the diagnosis. PBMCs were isolated from about 10 ml of fresh peripheral blood by Ficoll-Paque density gradient centrifugation. Trizol reagent was used to extract the total RNA, and its quality was then checked on an Agilent 2100 Bioanalyzer. V and J lose 1 base and 5 bases, and a span of 15 bases separates them. The CDR3 contains 15 residues, cysteine and phenylalanine counted. CDR3 DNA is the only sequence kept; it has 45 bases, read in frame from the first base. CDR1 is given as SGHAT and CDR2 as FQNNGV, both from the germline V gene.

Sequenced: peripheral blood. In this chain, TRBV11-2 is recombined with TRBJ2-7, with TRBD2 perhaps the D gene, on 6 matching bases. The receptor was derived from an adult woman with Graves' ophthalmopathy. The bases read TGTGCCAGCAGCTTAGGATCCGGGGGTGGGGACGAGCAGTACTTC. Its translation is CASSLGSGGGDEQYF.